This note documents a single TCR beta chain sequence. Its antigen remains unidentified. TCRdb independently ran MiXCR on the 5' RACE reads; one entry per CDR3 protein. The data contain around 250,000 distinct CDR3 sequences, around a tenth of them singletons. This record comes from a study of T-cell memory formation after mild COVID-19. Study-wide background: TCR clusters showed largely donor specificity.

The V end was cut by 3 bases, the J end by 7 bases, with 12 bases between. The germline gives CDR1 SGHAT, CDR2 FQNNGV. The CDR3 covers 13 residues. General study points: Researchers report contracting CD4+ clones mostly in CM and EM, with CD8+ clones in EMRA. Clones that contracted from day 15 to 85 had balanced CD4/CD8; later expanders were CD4+ biased.

The sequence was obtained from a man younger than 35 who had mild COVID-19 (a few samples of this study predate the infection). Cell type and time point are not known. The specimen sequenced was PBMCs or a T cell subset sorted from them (not recorded which). The J gene is TRBJ1-2, the V gene TRBV11-2; perhaps TRBD1 as D (5 bases). CDR3 sequence (DNA): TGTGCCAGCAGCTTTCCAGGGCGGCTTGGCTACACCTTC. Its translation: CASSFPGRLGYTF. Using reference TRBV11-2 and TRBJ1-2 for the parts outside the CDR3, the full variable domain is EAGVAQSPRYKIIEKRQSVAFWCNPISGHATLYWYQQILGQGPKLLIQFQNNGVVDDSQLPKDRFSAERLKGVDSTLKIQPAKLEDSAVYLCASSFPGRLGYTFGSGTRLTVV.